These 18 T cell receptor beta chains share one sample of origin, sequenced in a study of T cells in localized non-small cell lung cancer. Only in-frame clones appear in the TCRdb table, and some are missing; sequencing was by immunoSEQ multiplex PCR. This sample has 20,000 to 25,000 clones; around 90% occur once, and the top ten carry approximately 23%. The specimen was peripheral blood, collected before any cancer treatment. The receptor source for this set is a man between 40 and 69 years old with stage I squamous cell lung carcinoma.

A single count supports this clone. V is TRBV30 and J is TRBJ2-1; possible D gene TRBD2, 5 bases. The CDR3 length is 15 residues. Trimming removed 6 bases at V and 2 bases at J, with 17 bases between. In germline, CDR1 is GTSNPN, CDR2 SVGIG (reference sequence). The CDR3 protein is CACPIGSATYNEQFF. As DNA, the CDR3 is TGTGCCTGCCCTATAGGTAGCGCTACCTACAATGAGCAGTTCTTC.

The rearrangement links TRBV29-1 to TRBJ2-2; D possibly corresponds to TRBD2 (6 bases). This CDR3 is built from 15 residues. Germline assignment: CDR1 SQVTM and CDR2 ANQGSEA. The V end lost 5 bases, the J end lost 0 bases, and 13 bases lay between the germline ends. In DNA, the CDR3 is TGCAGCGTTACACTAGCACCGACGAACACCGGGGAGCTGTTTTTT. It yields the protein CSVTLAPTNTGELFF.

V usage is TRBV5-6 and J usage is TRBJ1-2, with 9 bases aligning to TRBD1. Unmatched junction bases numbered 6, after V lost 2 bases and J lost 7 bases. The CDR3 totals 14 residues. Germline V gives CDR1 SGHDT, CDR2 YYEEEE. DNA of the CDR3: TGTGCCAGCAGCTTACGGACAGGGGAATTTGGCTACACCTTC. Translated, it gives CASSLRTGEFGYTF. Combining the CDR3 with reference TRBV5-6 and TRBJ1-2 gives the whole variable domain DAGVTQSPTHLIKTRGQQVTLRCSPKSGHDTVSWYQQALGQGPQFIFQYYEEEERQRGNFPDRFSGHQFPNYSSELNVNALLLGDSALYLCASSLRTGEFGYTFGSGTRLTVV.

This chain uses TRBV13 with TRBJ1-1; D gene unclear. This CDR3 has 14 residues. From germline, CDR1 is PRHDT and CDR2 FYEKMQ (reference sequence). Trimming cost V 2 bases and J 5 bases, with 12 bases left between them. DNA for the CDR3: TGTGCCAGCAGCTTAAATTGGGCCCAAACTGAAGCTTTCTTT. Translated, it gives CASSLNWAQTEAFF.

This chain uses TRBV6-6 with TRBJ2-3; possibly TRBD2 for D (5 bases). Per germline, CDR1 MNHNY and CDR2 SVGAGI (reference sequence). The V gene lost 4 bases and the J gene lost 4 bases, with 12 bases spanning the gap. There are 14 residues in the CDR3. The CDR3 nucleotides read TGTGCCAGCAGTTCCACGGCGGGCCCAGATACGCAGTATTTT. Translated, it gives CASSSTAGPDTQYF.

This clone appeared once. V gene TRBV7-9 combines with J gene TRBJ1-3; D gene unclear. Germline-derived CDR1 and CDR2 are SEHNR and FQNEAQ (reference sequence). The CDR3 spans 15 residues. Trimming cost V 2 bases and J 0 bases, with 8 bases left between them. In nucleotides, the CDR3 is TGTGCCAGCAGCTTACAGGCAATCTCTGGAAACACCATATATTTT. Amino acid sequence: CASSLQAISGNTIYF. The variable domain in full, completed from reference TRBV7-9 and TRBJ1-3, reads DTGVSQNPRHKITKRGQNVTFRCDPISEHNRLYWYRQTLGQGPEFLTYFQNEAQLEKSRLLSDRFSAERPKGSFSTLEIQRTEQGDSAMYLCASSLQAISGNTIYFGEGSWLTVV.

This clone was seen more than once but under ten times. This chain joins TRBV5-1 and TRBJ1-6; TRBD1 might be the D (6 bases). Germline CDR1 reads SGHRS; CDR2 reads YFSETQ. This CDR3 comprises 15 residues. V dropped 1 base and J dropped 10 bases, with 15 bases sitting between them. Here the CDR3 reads CASSLQGGFRSPLHF. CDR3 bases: TGCGCCAGCAGCTTGCAAGGGGGATTTCGGTCACCCCTCCACTTT.

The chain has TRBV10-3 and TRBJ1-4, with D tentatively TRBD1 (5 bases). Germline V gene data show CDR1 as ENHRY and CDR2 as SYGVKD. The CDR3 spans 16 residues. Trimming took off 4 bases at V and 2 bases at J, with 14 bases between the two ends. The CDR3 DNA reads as TGTGCCATCAGTGGGAGGCAGGGAACCACTAATGAAAAACTGTTTTTT. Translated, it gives CAISGRQGTTNEKLFF.

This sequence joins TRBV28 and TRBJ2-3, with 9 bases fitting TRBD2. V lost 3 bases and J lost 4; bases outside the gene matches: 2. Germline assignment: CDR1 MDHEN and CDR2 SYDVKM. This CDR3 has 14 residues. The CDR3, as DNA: TGTGCCAGCAGTTTGGGCGGGGGGGCAGATACGCAGTATTTT. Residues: CASSLGGGADTQYF.

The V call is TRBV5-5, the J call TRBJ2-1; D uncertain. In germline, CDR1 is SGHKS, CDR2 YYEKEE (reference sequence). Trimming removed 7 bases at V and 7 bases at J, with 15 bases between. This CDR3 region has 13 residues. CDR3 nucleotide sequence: TGTGCCAGCGACCCGGGTTACTGGAATGAGCAGTTCTTC. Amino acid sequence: CASDPGYWNEQFF.

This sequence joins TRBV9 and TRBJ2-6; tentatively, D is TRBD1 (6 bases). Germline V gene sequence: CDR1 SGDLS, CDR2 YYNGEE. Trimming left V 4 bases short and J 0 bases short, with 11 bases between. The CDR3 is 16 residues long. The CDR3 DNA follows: TGTGCCAGCAGCACCGGACAGTTCTCTGGGGCCAACGTCCTGACTTTC. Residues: CASSTGQFSGANVLTF.

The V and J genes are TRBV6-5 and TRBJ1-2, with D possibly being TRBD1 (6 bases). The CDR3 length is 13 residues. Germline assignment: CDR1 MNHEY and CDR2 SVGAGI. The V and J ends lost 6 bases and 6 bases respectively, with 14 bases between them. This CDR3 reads CASRQQGFHGYTF. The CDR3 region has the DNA TGTGCCAGCAGACAACAGGGTTTCCATGGCTACACCTTC.

The CDR3 DNA follows: TGTGCCAGCAGTTCCTCGGGACAGAACACTGAAGCTTTCTTT. Its protein product is CASSSSGQNTEAFF. The chain links TRBV28 to TRBJ1-1; D perhaps matches TRBD1 (6 bases). V dropped 4 bases and J dropped 1 base, with 10 bases sitting between them. The CDR3 totals 14 residues. Germline CDR1 and CDR2: MDHEN and SYDVKM.

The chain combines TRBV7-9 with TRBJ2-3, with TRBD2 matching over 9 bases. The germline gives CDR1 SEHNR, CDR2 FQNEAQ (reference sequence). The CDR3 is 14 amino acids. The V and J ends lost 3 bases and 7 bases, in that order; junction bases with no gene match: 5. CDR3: CASSFGTSKNTQYF. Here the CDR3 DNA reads TGTGCCAGCAGCTTCGGGACTAGCAAAAATACGCAGTATTTT.

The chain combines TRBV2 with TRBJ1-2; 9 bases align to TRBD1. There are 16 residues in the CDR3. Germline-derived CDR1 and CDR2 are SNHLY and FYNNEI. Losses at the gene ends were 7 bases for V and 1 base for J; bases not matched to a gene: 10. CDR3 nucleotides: TGTGCCAGCACCAGGGACAGGGTGCAGATTAACTATGGCTACACCTTC. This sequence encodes CASTRDRVQINYGYTF.

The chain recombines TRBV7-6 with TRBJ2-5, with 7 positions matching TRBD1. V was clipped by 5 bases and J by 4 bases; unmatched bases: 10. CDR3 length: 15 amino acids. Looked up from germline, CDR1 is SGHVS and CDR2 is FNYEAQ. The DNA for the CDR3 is TGTGCCAGCAGCGTGTCCGGGACAGTCTTAGAGACCCAGTACTTC. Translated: CASSVSGTVLETQYF.

The CDR3: CASSNGGYEQYF. The CDR3 bases are TGCGCCAGCAGCAACGGAGGATACGAGCAGTACTTC. The V call is TRBV5-1, the J call TRBJ2-7, with D perhaps matching TRBD2 (5 bases). This CDR3 is built from 12 residues. CDR1 is SGHRS and CDR2 is YFSETQ in the germline V gene. V dropped 4 bases and J dropped 4 bases, with 9 bases sitting between them.

DNA for the CDR3: TGTGCCAGCAGCTTCAGACAGGGCGGCACCGGGGAGCTGTTTTTT. Residues: CASSFRQGGTGELFF. The chain carries TRBV5-4 and TRBJ2-2; TRBD1 agrees at 7 bases. Per the germline V gene, CDR1 is SGHNT and CDR2 is YYREEE (reference sequence). V gave up 2 bases and J gave up 4 bases; unmatched junction bases: 5. This CDR3 region has 15 residues.